The present T cell receptor (beta chain) was sequenced within a study of blood T cells in healthy people across ages. The CDR3 loop spans 15 amino acids. V shed 2 bases and J shed 5 bases, with 15 bases lying between them. Germline V CDR1 and CDR2: SGHTA, FQGTGA. Through a sample-barcoded 5' primer and a J-beta primer mix, a second PCR was run for roughly 7 to 11 cycles. TCRdb reprocessed the 5' RACE reads via MiXCR and lists one record per CDR3 protein. The sample records some 850,000 distinct CDR3 sequences, around 25% being singletons. This sample was also put to use in a study of T cells of mothers and their children.

The rearrangement joins TRBV7-3 to TRBJ1-1; D not resolved. Sequencing was done on a sample of blood. This receptor was taken from a boy younger than 18 in good health. The CDR3 region is CASSLRGVGRTEAFF. As DNA, the CDR3 is TGTGCCAGCAGCTTACGTGGAGTAGGGCGGACTGAAGCTTTCTTT.